The clone carrying this TCR beta chain was picked up a small number of times. The gene names given are mouse names. The read ends 4 residues shy of where the CDR3 ends; the end is completed using the germline J gene. This record comes from a study of CD8+ T cells in alopecia areata. Germline V CDR1 and CDR2: NNHDY, SYVADS. CDR3 length: 15 residues. After removal of 0 bases from V and 3 bases from J, the junction contained 4 bases not matched to a gene. RNA was extracted and reverse transcribed into cDNA as the sequencing template. This table comes from immunoSEQ multiplex PCR, and its TCRdb copy is limited to in-frame clones, with some not included. The sample counts about 120,000 clones, none seen once; the ten largest own around 19%.

This clonotype was sampled from a C3H/HeJ mouse with alopecia areata. The strain bears MHC haplotype H2-k. The sequencing input was lesional skin. The V call is TRBV13-3, the J call TRBJ2-3, with TRBD1 identical over 7 bases. Incomplete CDR3 DNA: TGTGCCAGCAGTGATGCAGACAGGGAGGCAGAA. Translated, it gives CASSDADREAE. The entire CDR3 reads CASSDADREAETLYF.